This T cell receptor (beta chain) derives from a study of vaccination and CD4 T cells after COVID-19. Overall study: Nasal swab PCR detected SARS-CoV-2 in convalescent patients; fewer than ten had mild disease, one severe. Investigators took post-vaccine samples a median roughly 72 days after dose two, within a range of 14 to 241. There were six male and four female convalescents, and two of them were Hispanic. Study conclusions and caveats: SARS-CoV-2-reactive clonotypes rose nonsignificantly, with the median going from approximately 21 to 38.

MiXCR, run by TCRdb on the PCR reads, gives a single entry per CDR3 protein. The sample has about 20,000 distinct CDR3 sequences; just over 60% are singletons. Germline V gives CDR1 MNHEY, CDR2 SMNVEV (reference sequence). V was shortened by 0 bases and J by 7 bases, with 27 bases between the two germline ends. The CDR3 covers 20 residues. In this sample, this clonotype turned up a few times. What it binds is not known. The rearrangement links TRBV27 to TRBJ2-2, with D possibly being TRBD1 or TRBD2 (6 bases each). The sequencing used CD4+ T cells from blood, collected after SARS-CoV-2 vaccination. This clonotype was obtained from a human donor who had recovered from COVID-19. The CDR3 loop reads CASSLSDYGGRPGLYGELFF. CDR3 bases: TGTGCCAGCAGTTTATCGGACTACGGGGGCCGGCCGGGTTTATACGGGGAGCTGTTTTTT.